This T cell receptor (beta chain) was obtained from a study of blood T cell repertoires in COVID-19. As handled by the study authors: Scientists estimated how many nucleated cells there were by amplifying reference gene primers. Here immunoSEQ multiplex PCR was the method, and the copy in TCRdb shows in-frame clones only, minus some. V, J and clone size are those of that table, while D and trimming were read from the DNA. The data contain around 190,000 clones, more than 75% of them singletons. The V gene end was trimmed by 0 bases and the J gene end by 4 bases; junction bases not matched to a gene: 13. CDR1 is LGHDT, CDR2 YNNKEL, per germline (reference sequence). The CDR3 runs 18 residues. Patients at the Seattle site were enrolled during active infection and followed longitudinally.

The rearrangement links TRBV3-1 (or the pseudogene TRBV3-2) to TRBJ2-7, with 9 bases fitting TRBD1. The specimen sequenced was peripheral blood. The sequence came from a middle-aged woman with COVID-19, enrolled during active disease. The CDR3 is CASSQEVTGTGKGYEQYF. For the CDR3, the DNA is TGTGCCAGCAGCCAAGAAGTAACCGGGACAGGGAAAGGATACGAGCAGTACTTC.